The rows below give T cell receptor beta chains drawn from one sample of a study of blood T cell repertoires in COVID-19. Data came from immunoSEQ multiplex PCR; TCRdb stores just in-frame clones and leaves some out. The sample shows 180,000 or so clones, more than 75% of them seen only once. Sequenced input: PBMCs or T cells enriched from blood (not recorded which). These receptors originate from a human donor with acute COVID-19. The donor label of this sample is uncertain. The CDR3 runs from the conserved cysteine through the conserved F or W. The D gene is left open where the match is weak. Clone size is stated in some rows and not others, as once, few, many or a class when expanded.

d_call: TRBD1; j_call: TRBJ2-2; v_call: TRBV25-1; clone_size: NA; cdr3_length: 16; cdr3_aa: CASLQSGTANTGELFF; cdr3_nt: TGTGCCAGCCTCCAATCGGGGACAGCGAACACCGGGGAGCTGTTTTTT
d_call: NA; j_call: TRBJ1-2; v_call: TRBV28; clone_size: NA; cdr3_length: 13; cdr3_aa: CASSEGRSYGYTF; cdr3_nt: TGTGCCAGCAGCGAGGGCAGAAGCTATGGCTACACCTTC
d_call: TRBD1; j_call: TRBJ1-2; v_call: TRBV6-5; clone_size: few; cdr3_length: 12; cdr3_aa: CASSRQGKGYTF; cdr3_nt: TGTGCCAGCAGTAGACAGGGAAAAGGCTACACCTTC
d_call: NA; j_call: TRBJ2-7; v_call: TRBV5-1; clone_size: NA; cdr3_length: 14; cdr3_aa: CARHRRQFVYEQYF; cdr3_nt: TGCGCCAGGCATCGACGACAGTTTGTCTACGAGCAGTACTTC
d_call: NA; j_call: TRBJ1-2; v_call: TRBV27; clone_size: NA; cdr3_length: 16; cdr3_aa: CASRLSADIRGYGYTF; cdr3_nt: TGTGCCAGCAGATTGAGCGCCGACATCCGGGGGTATGGCTACACCTTC
d_call: TRBD1; j_call: TRBJ1-2; v_call: TRBV10-3; clone_size: once; cdr3_length: 15; cdr3_aa: CAIQVSGGQGYGYTF; cdr3_nt: TGTGCCATCCAAGTTTCCGGTGGACAGGGATATGGCTACACCTTC
d_call: NA; j_call: TRBJ1-2; v_call: TRBV5-4; clone_size: few; cdr3_length: 15; cdr3_aa: CASSLGKQINYGYTF; cdr3_nt: TGTGCCAGCAGCTTGGGTAAACAAATTAACTATGGCTACACCTTC
d_call: TRBD1; j_call: TRBJ1-1; v_call: TRBV19; clone_size: NA; cdr3_length: 14; cdr3_aa: CASSMDRVGTEAFF; cdr3_nt: TGTGCCAGTAGTATGGACAGGGTTGGAACTGAAGCTTTCTTT
d_call: TRBD1; j_call: TRBJ1-2; v_call: TRBV24-1; clone_size: once; cdr3_length: 14; cdr3_aa: CATSDRTGSYGYTF; cdr3_nt: TGTGCCACCAGTGACAGGACAGGGTCTTATGGCTACACCTTC
d_call: TRBD1; j_call: TRBJ1-5; v_call: TRBV10-3; clone_size: few; cdr3_length: 18; cdr3_aa: CAISEGDSPDYSNQPQHF; cdr3_nt: TGTGCCATCAGTGAGGGGGACAGTCCAGACTATAGCAATCAGCCCCAGCATTTT
d_call: TRBD1; j_call: TRBJ2-1; v_call: TRBV4-1; clone_size: NA; cdr3_length: 14; cdr3_aa: CASSQIQGPGEQFF; cdr3_nt: TGCGCCAGCAGCCAGATACAGGGGCCAGGTGAGCAGTTCTTC
d_call: TRBD1; j_call: TRBJ2-5; v_call: TRBV7-6; clone_size: once; cdr3_length: 14; cdr3_aa: CASSSGQGGKTQYF; cdr3_nt: TGTGCCAGCAGCTCGGGACAGGGCGGTAAGACCCAGTACTTC
d_call: TRBD1; j_call: TRBJ2-3; v_call: TRBV9; clone_size: NA; cdr3_length: 16; cdr3_aa: CASSVVGQGAVDTQYF; cdr3_nt: TGTGCCAGCAGCGTAGTGGGACAGGGGGCGGTTGATACGCAGTATTTT
d_call: TRBD1; j_call: TRBJ2-2; v_call: TRBV6-4; clone_size: NA; cdr3_length: 22; cdr3_aa: CASSDDLGGQGMFRPYTGELFF; cdr3_nt: TGTGCCAGCAGTGACGATTTAGGGGGACAGGGTATGTTTCGGCCCTACACCGGGGAGCTGTTTTTT
d_call: TRBD1; j_call: TRBJ1-2; v_call: TRBV5-1; clone_size: NA; cdr3_length: 16; cdr3_aa: CASSKETGGHNYGYTF; cdr3_nt: TGCGCCAGCAGCAAAGAGACAGGGGGCCATAACTATGGCTACACCTTC
d_call: TRBD1; j_call: TRBJ2-2; v_call: TRBV4-3; clone_size: few; cdr3_length: 15; cdr3_aa: CASSPTTGHTGELFF; cdr3_nt: TGCGCCAGCAGCCCCACGACAGGGCACACCGGGGAGCTGTTTTTT
d_call: NA; j_call: TRBJ2-3; v_call: TRBV4-2; clone_size: NA; cdr3_length: 16; cdr3_aa: CASSQVGGADTDTQYF; cdr3_nt: TGTGCCAGCAGCCAAGTGGGGGGGGCTGACACAGATACGCAGTATTTT
d_call: NA; j_call: TRBJ1-1; v_call: TRBV6-5; clone_size: NA; cdr3_length: 14; cdr3_aa: CASSYRGSNTEAFF; cdr3_nt: TGTGCCAGCAGTTACAGAGGGTCAAATACTGAAGCTTTCTTT
d_call: NA; j_call: TRBJ1-2; v_call: TRBV24-1; clone_size: NA; cdr3_length: 13; cdr3_aa: CATRDRTLYGYTF; cdr3_nt: TGTGCCACCAGGGACAGAACACTCTATGGCTACACCTTC
d_call: NA; j_call: TRBJ1-3; v_call: TRBV29-1; clone_size: NA; cdr3_length: 18; cdr3_aa: CSVEEPTPTVDRSHTIYF; cdr3_nt: TGCAGCGTTGAAGAACCCACCCCGACAGTGGATCGAAGCCACACCATATATTTT
d_call: NA; j_call: TRBJ1-3; v_call: TRBV18; clone_size: NA; cdr3_length: 14; cdr3_aa: CASSPGGSGNTIYF; cdr3_nt: TGTGCCAGCTCACCGGGGGGCTCTGGAAACACCATATATTTT
d_call: NA; j_call: TRBJ2-3; v_call: TRBV6-6; clone_size: NA; cdr3_length: 15; cdr3_aa: CASSYSGGATDTQYF; cdr3_nt: TGTGCCAGCAGTTACAGTGGGGGGGCAACAGATACGCAGTATTTT